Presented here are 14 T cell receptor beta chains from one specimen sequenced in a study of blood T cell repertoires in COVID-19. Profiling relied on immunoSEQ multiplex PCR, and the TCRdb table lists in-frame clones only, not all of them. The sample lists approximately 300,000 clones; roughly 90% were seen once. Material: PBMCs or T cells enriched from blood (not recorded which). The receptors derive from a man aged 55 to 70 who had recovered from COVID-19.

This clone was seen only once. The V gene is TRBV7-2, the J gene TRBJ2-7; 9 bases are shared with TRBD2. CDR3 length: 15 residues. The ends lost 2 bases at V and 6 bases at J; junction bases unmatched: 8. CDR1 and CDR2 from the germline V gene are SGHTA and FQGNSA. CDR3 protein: CASSLRGRALREQYF. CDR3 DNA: TGTGCCAGCAGCTTACGCGGGAGGGCCCTTCGCGAGCAGTACTTC.

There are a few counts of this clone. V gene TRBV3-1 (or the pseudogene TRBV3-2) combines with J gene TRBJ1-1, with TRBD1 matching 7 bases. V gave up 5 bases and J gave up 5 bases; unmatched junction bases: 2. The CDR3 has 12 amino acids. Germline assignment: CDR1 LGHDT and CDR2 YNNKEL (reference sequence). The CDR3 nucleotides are TGTGCCAGCAGCAGGGGGCAAACTGAAGCTTTCTTT. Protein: CASSRGQTEAFF.

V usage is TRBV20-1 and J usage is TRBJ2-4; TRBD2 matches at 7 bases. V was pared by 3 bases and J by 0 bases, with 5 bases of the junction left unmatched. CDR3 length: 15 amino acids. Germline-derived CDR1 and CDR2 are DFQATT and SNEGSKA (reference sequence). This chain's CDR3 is CSASFPSGAKNIQYF. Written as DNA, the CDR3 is TGCAGTGCTAGTTTTCCTAGCGGAGCCAAAAACATTCAGTACTTC.

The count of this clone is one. The CDR3 nucleotides read TGTGCCAGTACACGGGGAGATTCCAATGAGCAGTTCTTC. Its translation: CASTRGDSNEQFF. This chain links TRBV28 with TRBJ2-1; weak D call: TRBD2 (5 bases). CDR1 and CDR2 from the germline V gene are MDHEN and SYDVKM. The ends were cut back, 9 bases at V and 6 bases at J, with 15 bases in the middle. The CDR3 loop spans 13 amino acids.

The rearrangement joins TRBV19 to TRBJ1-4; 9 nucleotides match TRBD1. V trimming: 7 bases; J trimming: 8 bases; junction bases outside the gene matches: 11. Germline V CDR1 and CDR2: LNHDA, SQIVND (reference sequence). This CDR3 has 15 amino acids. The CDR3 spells CASTIFTGGAEKLFF. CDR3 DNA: TGTGCCAGTACCATATTTACAGGGGGCGCGGAAAAACTGTTTTTT. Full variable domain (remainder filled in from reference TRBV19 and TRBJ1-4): DGGITQSPKYLFRKEGQNVTLSCEQNLNHDAMYWYRQDPGQGLRLIYYSQIVNDFQKGDIAEGYSVSREKKESFPLTVTSAQKNPTAFYLCASTIFTGGAEKLFFGSGTQLSVL.

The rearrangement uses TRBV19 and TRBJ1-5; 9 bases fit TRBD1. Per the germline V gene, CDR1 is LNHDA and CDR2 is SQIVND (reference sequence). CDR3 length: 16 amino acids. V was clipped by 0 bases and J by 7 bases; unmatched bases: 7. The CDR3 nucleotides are TGTGCCAGTAGTATAGATCTTGGACAGGGGATCCAGCCCCAGCATTTT. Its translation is CASSIDLGQGIQPQHF.

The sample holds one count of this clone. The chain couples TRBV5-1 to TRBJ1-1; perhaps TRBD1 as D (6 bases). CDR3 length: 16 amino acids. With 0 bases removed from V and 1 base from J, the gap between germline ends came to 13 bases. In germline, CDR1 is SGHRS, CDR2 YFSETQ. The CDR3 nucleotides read TGCGCCAGCAGCTTGGCGATACAGGGCCCGAACACTGAAGCTTTCTTT. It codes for CASSLAIQGPNTEAFF.

The CDR3 DNA is TGTGCCAGCAGACAGGAGGGGGGGGGCACTGAAGCTTTCTTT. It yields the protein CASRQEGGGTEAFF. The V call is TRBV2, the J call TRBJ1-1; possible D gene TRBD1, 6 bases. Germline CDR1 SNHLY, CDR2 FYNNEI. V was shortened by 6 bases and J by 4 bases, with 15 bases between the two germline ends. This CDR3 region has 14 residues.

CDR3 DNA sequence: TGTGCCAGCAGCTTAGGACAGGGCGTCGAGCAGCCCCAGCATTTT. It translates to CASSLGQGVEQPQHF. The chain employs TRBV7-9 and TRBJ1-5; TRBD1 matches at 7 bases. CDR3 size: 15 residues. The trim removed 1 base at V and 7 bases at J, leaving 7 bases unmatched. Germline CDR1 reads SEHNR; CDR2 reads FQNEAQ (reference sequence).

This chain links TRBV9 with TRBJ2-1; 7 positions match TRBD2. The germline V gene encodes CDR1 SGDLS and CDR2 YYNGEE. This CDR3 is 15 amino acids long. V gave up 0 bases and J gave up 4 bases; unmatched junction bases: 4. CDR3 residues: CASSVAGGEYNEQFF. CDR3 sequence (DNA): TGTGCCAGCAGCGTAGCTGGGGGGGAATACAATGAGCAGTTCTTC.

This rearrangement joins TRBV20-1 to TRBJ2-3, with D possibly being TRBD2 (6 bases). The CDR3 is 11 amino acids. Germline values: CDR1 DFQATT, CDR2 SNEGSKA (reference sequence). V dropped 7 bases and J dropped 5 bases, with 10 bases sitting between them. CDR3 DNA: TGCAGTGGCCGTAGCGGAGATACGCAGTATTTT. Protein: CSGRSGDTQYF.

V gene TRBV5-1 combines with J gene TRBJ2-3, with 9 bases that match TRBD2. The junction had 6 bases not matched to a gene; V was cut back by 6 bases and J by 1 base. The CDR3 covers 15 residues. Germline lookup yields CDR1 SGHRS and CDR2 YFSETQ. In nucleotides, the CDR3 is TGCGCCAGCAACATAGCGGGAGTGGGCACAGATACGCAGTATTTT. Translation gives CASNIAGVGTDTQYF.

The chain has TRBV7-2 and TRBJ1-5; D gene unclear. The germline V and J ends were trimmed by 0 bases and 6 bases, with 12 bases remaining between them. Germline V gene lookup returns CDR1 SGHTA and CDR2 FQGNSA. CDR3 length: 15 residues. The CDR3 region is CASSLAGRIGQPQHF. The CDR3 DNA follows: TGTGCCAGCAGCTTAGCGGGCAGGATCGGTCAGCCCCAGCATTTT.

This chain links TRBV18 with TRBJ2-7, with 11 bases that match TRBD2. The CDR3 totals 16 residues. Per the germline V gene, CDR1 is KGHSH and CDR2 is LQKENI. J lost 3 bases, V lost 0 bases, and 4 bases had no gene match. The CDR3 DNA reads TGTGCCAGCTCACCACCGTCTAGCGGGAGGTTCTACGAGCAGTACTTC. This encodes CASSPPSSGRFYEQYF.